This TCR beta chain was identified during a study of cytomegalovirus exposure and HLA in healthy donors. General study findings and limits: Listed as cytomegalovirus-associated were over 150 TCR beta chains. It was likely that a cluster of highly shared sequence variants was a sequencing artifact.

With regard to this clone: Its target is not known.

V gave up 4 bases and J gave up 0 bases, with 10 bases separating them. Germline-derived CDR1 and CDR2 are SQVTM and ANQGSEA. The CDR3 extends over 13 amino acids. 13 Jbeta primers and 60 Vbeta primers were used for the PCR. The repertoire was sequenced with immunoSEQ multiplex PCR; TCRdb's copy has only in-frame clones and lacks some. The sample includes about 190,000 clones, 75% to 90% of them seen just once. The sample taken for sequencing was PBMCs. The receptor was isolated from a man aged 30 to 39 in good health and CMV-seronegative. The chain employs TRBV29-1 and TRBJ2-7; no firm D call. Here the CDR3 reads CSVVWSVSYEQYF. The CDR3 DNA sequence: TGCAGCGTTGTTTGGTCGGTCTCCTACGAGCAGTACTTC.